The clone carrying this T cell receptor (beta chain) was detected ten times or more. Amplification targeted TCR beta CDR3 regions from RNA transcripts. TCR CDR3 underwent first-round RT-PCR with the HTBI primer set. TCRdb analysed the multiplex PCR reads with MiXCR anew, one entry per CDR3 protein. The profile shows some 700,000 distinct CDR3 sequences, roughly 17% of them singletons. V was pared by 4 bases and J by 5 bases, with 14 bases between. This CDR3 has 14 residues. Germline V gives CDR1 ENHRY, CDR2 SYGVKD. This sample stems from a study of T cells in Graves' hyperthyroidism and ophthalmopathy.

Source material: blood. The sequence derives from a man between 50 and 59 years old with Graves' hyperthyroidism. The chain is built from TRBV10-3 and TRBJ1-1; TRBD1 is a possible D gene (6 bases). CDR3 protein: CAISGAQGETEAFF. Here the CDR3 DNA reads TGTGCCATCAGTGGAGCACAGGGAGAGACTGAAGCTTTCTTT.